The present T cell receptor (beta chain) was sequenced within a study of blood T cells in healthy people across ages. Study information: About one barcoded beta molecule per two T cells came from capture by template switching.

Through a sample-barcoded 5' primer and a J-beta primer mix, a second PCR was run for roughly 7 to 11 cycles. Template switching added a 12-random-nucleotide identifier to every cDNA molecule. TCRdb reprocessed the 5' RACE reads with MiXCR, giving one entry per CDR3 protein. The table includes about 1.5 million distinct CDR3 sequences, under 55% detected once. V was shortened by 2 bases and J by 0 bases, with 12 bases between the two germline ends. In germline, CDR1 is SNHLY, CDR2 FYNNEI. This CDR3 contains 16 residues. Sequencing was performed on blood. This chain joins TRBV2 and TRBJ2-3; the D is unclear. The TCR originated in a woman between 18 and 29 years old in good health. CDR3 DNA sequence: TGTGCCAGCAGTGAAAGGGTCGGCAAAAGCACAGATACGCAGTATTTT. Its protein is CASSERVGKSTDTQYF.